The T cell receptor beta chain under discussion was sequenced for a study of breast tumors, draining lymph nodes, adjacent tissues. Findings of the study overall: Tumors had less TCR diversity than lymph nodes, more than nontumor tissue. Compared with basal-like, luminal-like tumors shared significantly more repertoire with nontumor tissue.

Germline V gives CDR1 MDHEN, CDR2 SYDVKM. This CDR3 is built from 13 residues. As to this clonotype: Antigen: not known. Given a much more abundant clone one base away, this may be a read error.

A single record per CDR3 protein comes from TCRdb applying MiXCR to the multiplex PCR reads. Here the sample spans approximately 90,000 distinct CDR3 sequences, over 25% being singletons. Samples came from axillary lymph nodes draining the breast cancer. The TCR sequence derives from a female donor with breast cancer. Some clones in this sample may be carry-over from other donors' samples. The J gene is TRBJ2-1, the V gene TRBV28; D uncertain. The material sequenced was axillary lymph node tissue. The CDR3 loop is CASTAQTYNKQFF. DNA of the CDR3: TGTGCCAGCACCGCTCAGACCTACAATAAGCAGTTCTTC.